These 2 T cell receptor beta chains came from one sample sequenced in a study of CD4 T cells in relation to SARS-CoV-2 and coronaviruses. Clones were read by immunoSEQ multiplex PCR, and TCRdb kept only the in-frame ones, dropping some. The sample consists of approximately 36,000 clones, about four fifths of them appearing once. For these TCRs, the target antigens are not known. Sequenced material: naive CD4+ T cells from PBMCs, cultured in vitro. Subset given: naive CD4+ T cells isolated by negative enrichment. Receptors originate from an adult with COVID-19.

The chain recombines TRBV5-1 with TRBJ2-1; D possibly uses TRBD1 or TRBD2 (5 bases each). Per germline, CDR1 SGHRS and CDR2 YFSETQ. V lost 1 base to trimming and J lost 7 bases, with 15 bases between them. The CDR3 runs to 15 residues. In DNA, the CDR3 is TGCGCCAGCAGCTTGATATCGGGGCAGTTAAATGAGCAGTTCTTC. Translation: CASSLISGQLNEQFF.

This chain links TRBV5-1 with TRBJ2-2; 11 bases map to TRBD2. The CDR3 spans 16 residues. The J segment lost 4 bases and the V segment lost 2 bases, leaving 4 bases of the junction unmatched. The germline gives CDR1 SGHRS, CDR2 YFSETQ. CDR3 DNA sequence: TGCGCCAGCAGCTTACTAGCGGGAGATCCCACCGGGGAGCTGTTTTTT. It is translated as CASSLLAGDPTGELFF. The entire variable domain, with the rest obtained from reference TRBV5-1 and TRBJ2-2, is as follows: KAGVTQTPRYLIKTRGQQVTLSCSPISGHRSVSWYQQTPGQGLQFLFEYFSETQRNKGNFPGRFSGRQFSNSRSEMNVSTLELGDSALYLCASSLLAGDPTGELFFGEGSRLTVL.